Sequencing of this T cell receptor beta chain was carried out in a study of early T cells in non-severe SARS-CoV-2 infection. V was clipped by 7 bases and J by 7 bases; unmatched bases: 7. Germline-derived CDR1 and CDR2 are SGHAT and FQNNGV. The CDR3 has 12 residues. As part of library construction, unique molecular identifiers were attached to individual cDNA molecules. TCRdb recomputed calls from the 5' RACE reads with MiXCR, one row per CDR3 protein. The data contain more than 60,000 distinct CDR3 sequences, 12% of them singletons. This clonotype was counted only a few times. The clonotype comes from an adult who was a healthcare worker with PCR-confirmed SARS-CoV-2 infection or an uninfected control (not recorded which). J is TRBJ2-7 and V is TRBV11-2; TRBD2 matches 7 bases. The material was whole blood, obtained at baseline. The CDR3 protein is CASTGTINEQYF. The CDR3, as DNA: TGTGCCAGCACCGGGACTATTAATGAGCAGTACTTC.